The sequence of this TCR beta chain was determined in a study of T cells after yellow fever vaccination. General study results and limits: In post-booster samples, most primary-vaccination clones reappeared (about 95% CD4, roughly 89% CD8). From the bulk population, abundant clonotypes could contaminate and appear within FACS-sorted repertoires. Peaking faster, on day 5 versus 15, the secondary response was nonetheless weaker.

CDR1 and CDR2 (germline): LGHDT, YNNKEL (reference sequence). The J segment lost 6 bases and the V segment lost 1 base, leaving 3 bases of the junction unmatched. The CDR3 runs to 15 residues. Researchers made TCR cDNA using 5'RACE template switching, and this step added a universal primer site and UMIs. Each CDR3 protein gets one entry after TCRdb re-called the 5' RACE reads with MiXCR. The table shows under 700,000 distinct CDR3 sequences, with about a sixth occurring only once. This clonotype was seen once. What it binds is not known. Specimen: PBMCs, collected 5 to 6 days after the first yellow fever vaccination. The source of this sequence is a man younger than 35 who received the YFV17D yellow fever vaccine. The chain employs TRBV3-1 and TRBJ1-5; TRBD1 agrees at 10 bases. The CDR3 DNA reads as TGTGCCAGCAGCCAAGCTGGGACAGGGGCTCAGCCCCAGCATTTT. Translated: CASSQAGTGAQPQHF.